Each of the 5 T cell receptor beta chains below was sequenced from the same sample in a study of shared clonotypes between healthy human individuals. The table came from immunoSEQ multiplex PCR; TCRdb's copy has only in-frame clones and leaves some out. The table shows a few million clones, with 85% to 95% occurring only once. Sequences were obtained from naive CD4+ T cells sorted from blood. As for subset: CD45RA+ positively selected. These TCRs come from a man aged 18 to 30 in good health.

The J gene is TRBJ1-6, the V gene TRBV6-6; tentatively, D is TRBD1 (6 bases). The germline V gene encodes CDR1 MNHNY and CDR2 SVGAGI (reference sequence). The CDR3 runs to 16 residues. Deletions cut 5 bases from V and 4 bases from J, with 15 bases between. CDR3 sequence (DNA): TGTGCCAGCAGTGTAGGGCAGGGGAAATATAATTCACCCCTCCACTTT. Its protein product is CASSVGQGKYNSPLHF.

The chain is built from TRBV6-5 and TRBJ1-1; a possible D gene is TRBD1 (6 bases). Trimming took 5 bases from V and 4 from J, leaving 17 bases between them. The CDR3 loop spans 15 amino acids. CDR1 and CDR2 from the germline V gene are MNHEY and SVGAGI. The chain's CDR3 is CASSPLGQRGTEAFF. The DNA for the CDR3 is TGTGCCAGCAGTCCTCTAGGACAGCGGGGCACTGAAGCTTTCTTT.

This rearrangement joins TRBV5-1 to TRBJ2-5; D ambiguous. The CDR3 is made up of 15 amino acids. The V gene lost 4 bases and the J gene lost 1 base, with 14 bases spanning the gap. CDR1 SGHRS and CDR2 YFSETQ come from the germline V gene. Written as DNA, the CDR3 is TGCGCCAGCAGCCCGCCGGTCGGCCTCCAAGAGACCCAGTACTTC. This codes for CASSPPVGLQETQYF.

Comments on this clone: Other DNA sequences from this sample encode an identical CDR3 as well. V is TRBV5-1 and J is TRBJ2-3; 7 bases align to TRBD2. Per germline, CDR1 SGHRS and CDR2 YFSETQ. The J segment lost 0 bases and the V segment lost 1 base, leaving 2 bases of the junction unmatched. CDR3 length: 15 amino acids. In DNA form, the CDR3 reads TGCGCCAGCAGCTTGAGCGGGGCTAGCACAGATACGCAGTATTTT. Translated: CASSLSGASTDTQYF.

The J gene is TRBJ2-5, the V gene TRBV11-2, with D maybe TRBD2 (5 bases). Trimming pared 5 bases from V and 0 bases from J, leaving 7 bases between. Per the germline V gene, CDR1 is SGHAT and CDR2 is FQNNGV. The CDR3 has 13 amino acids. The CDR3 reads CASSLDYQETQYF. The CDR3, as DNA: TGTGCCAGCAGCCTGGACTACCAAGAGACCCAGTACTTC.